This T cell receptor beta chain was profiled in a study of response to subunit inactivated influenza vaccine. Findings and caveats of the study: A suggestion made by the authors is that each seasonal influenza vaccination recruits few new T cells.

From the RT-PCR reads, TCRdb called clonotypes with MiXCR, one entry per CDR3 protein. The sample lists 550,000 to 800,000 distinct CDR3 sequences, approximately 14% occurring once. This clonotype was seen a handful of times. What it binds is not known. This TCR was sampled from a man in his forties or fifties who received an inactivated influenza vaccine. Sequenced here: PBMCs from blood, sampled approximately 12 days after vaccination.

The CDR3 reads CASSYMRPNYGYTF. CDR3 DNA sequence: TGTGCCAGCAGTTACATGAGACCTAACTATGGCTACACCTTC. The rearrangement links TRBV6-2 or TRBV6-3 to TRBJ1-2; D is uncertain. V lost 2 bases to trimming and J lost 0 bases, with 7 bases between them. Looked up from germline, CDR1 is MNHEY and CDR2 is SVGEGT. This CDR3 is 14 amino acids long.